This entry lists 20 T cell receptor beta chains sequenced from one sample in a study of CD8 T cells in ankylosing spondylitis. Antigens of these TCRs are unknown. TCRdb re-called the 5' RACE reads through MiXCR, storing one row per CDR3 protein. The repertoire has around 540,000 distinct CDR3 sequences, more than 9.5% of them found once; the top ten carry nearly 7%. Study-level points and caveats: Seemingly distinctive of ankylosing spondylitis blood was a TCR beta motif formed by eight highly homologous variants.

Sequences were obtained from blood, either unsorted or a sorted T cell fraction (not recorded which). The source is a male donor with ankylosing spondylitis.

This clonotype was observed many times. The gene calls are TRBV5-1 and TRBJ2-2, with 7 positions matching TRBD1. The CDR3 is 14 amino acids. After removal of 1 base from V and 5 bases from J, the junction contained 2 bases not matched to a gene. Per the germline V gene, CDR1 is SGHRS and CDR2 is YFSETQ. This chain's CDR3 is CASSLIQGTGELFF. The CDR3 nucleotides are TGCGCCAGCAGCTTGATACAGGGGACCGGGGAGCTGTTTTTT.

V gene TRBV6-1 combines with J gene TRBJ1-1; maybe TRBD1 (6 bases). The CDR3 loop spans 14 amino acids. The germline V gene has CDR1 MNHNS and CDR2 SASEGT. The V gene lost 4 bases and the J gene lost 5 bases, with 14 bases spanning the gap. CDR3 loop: CASSAWGQGTEAFF. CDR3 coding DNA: TGTGCCAGCAGTGCTTGGGGGCAGGGTACTGAAGCTTTCTTT.

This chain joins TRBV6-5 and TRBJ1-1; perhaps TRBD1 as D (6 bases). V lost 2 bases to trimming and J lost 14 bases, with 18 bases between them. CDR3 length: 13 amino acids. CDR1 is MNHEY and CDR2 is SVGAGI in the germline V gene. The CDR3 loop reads CASSYGGVGSTFF. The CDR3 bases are TGTGCCAGCAGTTACGGGGGCGTGGGCAGTACGTTCTTT.

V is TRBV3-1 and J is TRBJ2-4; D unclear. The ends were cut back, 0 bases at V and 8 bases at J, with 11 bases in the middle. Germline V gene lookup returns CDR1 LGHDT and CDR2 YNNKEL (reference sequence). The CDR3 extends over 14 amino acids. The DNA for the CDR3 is TGTGCCAGCAGCCAAGAAAGGTCCCTCGACATTCAGTACTTC. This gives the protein CASSQERSLDIQYF. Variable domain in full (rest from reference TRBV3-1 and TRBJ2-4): DTAVSQTPKYLVTQMGNDKSIKCEQNLGHDTMYWYKQDSKKFLKIMFSYNNKELIINETVPNRFSPKSPDKAHLNLHINSLELGDSAVYFCASSQERSLDIQYFGAGTRLSVL.

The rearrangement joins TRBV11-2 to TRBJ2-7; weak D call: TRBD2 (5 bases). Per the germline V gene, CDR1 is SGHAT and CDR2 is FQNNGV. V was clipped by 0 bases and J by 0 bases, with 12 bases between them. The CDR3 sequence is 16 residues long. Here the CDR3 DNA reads TGTGCCAGCAGCTTAGATTTGCCGGACTTCTCCTACGAGCAGTACGTC. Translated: CASSLDLPDFSYEQYV.

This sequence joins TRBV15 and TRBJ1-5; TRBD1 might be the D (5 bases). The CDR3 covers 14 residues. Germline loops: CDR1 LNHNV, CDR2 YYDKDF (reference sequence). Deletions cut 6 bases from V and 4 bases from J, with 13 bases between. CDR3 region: CATRSGPTNQPQHF. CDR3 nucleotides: TGTGCCACCAGGTCGGGACCGACAAATCAGCCCCAGCATTTT.

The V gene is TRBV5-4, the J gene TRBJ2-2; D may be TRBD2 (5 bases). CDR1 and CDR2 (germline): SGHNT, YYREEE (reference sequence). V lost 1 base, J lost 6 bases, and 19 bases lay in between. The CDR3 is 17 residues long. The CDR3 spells CASSLKSGRPGSGELFF. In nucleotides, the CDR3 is TGTGCCAGCAGCTTGAAATCGGGAAGGCCGGGTTCCGGGGAGCTGTTTTTT.

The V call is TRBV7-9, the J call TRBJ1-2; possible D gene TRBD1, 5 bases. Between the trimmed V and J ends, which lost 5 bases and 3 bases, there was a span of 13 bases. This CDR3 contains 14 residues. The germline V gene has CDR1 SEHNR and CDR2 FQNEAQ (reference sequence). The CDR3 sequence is CASSPEGTYYGYTF. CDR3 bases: TGTGCCAGCAGCCCCGAGGGGACTTACTATGGCTACACCTTC. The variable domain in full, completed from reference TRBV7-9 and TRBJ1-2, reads DTGVSQNPRHKITKRGQNVTFRCDPISEHNRLYWYRQTLGQGPEFLTYFQNEAQLEKSRLLSDRFSAERPKGSFSTLEIQRTEQGDSAMYLCASSPEGTYYGYTFGSGTRLTVV.

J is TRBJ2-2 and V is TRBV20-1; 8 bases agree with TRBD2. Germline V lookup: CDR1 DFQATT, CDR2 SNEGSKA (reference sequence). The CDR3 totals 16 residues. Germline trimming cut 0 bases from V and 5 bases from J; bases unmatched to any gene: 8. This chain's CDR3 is CSARDAREGQTGELFF. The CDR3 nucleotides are TGCAGTGCTAGAGATGCCCGGGAGGGCCAAACCGGGGAGCTGTTTTTT.

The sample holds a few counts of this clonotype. This CDR3 is CASSPTVGQTSYEQYF. The DNA of the CDR3 is TGTGCCAGCTCACCGACCGTGGGGCAGACTAGCTACGAGCAGTACTTC. The chain has TRBV18 and TRBJ2-7; TRBD2 is a possible D gene (6 bases). The CDR3 is 16 amino acids. Trimming removed 3 bases at V and 3 bases at J, with 18 bases between. Germline CDR1 is KGHSH and CDR2 is LQKENI.

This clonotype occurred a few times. The CDR3 region is CATSRDRGRDYGYTF. The CDR3, as DNA: TGTGCCACCAGCAGAGATAGAGGCAGGGACTATGGCTACACCTTC. V and J are TRBV15 and TRBJ1-2; a weak D match, TRBD1 (5 bases). Germline values: CDR1 LNHNV, CDR2 YYDKDF (reference sequence). Trimming took off 0 bases at V and 3 bases at J, with 11 bases between the two ends. The CDR3 runs to 15 residues. Filled out from reference TRBV15 and TRBJ1-2, the complete variable domain reads DAMVIQNPRYQVTQFGKPVTLSCSQTLNHNVMYWYQQKSSQAPKLLFHYYDKDFNNEADTPDNFQSRRPNTSFCFLDIRSPGLGDTAMYLCATSRDRGRDYGYTFGSGTRLTVV.

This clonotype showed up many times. CDR3 protein: CASSQTSGNNEQFF. Here the CDR3 DNA reads TGTGCCAGCAGCCAGACTAGCGGGAACAATGAGCAGTTCTTC. V and J are TRBV4-2 and TRBJ2-1, with 11 bases that match TRBD2. This CDR3 has 14 amino acids. The junction had 0 bases not matched to a gene; V was cut back by 3 bases and J by 5 bases. Germline loops: CDR1 LGHNA, CDR2 YNFKEQ.

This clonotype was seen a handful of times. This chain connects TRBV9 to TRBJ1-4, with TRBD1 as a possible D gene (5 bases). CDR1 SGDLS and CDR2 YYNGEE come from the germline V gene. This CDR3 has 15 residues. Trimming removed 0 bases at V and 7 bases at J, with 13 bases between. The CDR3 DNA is TGTGCCAGCAGCGTAGGTGCAGGGAAGGGTGAAAAACTGTTTTTT. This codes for CASSVGAGKGEKLFF.

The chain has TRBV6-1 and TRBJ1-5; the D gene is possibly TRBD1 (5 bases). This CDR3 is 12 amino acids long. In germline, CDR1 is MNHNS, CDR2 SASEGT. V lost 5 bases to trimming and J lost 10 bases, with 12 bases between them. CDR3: CASSFGGIPQHF. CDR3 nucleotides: TGTGCCAGCAGTTTTGGGGGAATACCCCAGCATTTT.

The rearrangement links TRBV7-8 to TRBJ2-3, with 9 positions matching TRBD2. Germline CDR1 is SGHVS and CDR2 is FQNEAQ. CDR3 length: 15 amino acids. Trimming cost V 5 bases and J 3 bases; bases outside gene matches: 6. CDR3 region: CASSILSGGTDTQYF. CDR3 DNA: TGTGCCAGCAGCATACTTAGCGGGGGAACAGATACGCAGTATTTT.

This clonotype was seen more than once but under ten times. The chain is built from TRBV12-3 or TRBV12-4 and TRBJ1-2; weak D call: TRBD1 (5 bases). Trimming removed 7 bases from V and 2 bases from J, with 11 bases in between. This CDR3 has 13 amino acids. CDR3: CASNQGLNYGYTF. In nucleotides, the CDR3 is TGTGCCAGCAATCAGGGCCTAAACTATGGCTACACCTTC.

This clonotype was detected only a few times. CDR3 bases: TGTGCCAGCAGCTCCCTAGCGGGAGGGATCAATGAGCAGTTCTTC. Its protein is CASSSLAGGINEQFF. The chain employs TRBV12-3 or TRBV12-4 and TRBJ2-1, with TRBD2 identical over 12 bases. Trimming removed 6 bases from V and 6 bases from J; junction bases left unmatched: 6. The CDR3 has 15 amino acids.

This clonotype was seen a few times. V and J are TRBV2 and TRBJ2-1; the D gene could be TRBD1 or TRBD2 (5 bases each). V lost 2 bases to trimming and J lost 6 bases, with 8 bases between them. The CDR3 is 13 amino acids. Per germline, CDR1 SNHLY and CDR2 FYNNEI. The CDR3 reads CASSELGVNEQFF. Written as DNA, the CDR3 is TGTGCCAGCAGTGAACTGGGGGTCAATGAGCAGTTCTTC.

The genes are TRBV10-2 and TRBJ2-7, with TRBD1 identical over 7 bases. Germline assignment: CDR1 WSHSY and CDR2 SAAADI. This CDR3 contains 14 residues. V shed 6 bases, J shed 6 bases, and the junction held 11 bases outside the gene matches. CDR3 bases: TGCGCCAGCAGCGACAGGGCCTCAGGGGGCGAGCAGTACGTC. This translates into CASSDRASGGEQYV.

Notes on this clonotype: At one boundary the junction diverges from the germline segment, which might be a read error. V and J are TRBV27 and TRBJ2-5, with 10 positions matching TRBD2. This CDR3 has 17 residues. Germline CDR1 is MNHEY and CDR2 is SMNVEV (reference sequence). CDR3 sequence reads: CASSLWGTSAEQETQHF. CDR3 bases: TGTGCCAGCAGTTTATGGGGGACTAGCGCCGAACAAGAGACCCAGCACTTC.